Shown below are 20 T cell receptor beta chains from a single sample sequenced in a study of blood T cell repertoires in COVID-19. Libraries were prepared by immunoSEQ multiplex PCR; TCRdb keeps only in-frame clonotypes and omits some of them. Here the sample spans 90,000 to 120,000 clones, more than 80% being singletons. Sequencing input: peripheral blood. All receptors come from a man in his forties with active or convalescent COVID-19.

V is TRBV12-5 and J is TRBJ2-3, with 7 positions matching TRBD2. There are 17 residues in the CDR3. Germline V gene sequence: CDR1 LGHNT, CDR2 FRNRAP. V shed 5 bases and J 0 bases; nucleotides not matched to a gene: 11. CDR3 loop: CASGKGTTSTSTDTQYF. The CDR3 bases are TGTGCTAGTGGTAAGGGGACTACCTCAACTAGCACAGATACGCAGTATTTT.

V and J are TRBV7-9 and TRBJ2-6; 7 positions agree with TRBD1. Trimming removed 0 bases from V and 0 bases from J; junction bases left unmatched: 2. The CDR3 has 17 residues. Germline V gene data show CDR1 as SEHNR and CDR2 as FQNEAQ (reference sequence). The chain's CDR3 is CASSLAGQISGANVLTF. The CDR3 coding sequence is TGTGCCAGCAGCTTAGCGGGACAGATCTCTGGGGCCAACGTCCTGACTTTC.

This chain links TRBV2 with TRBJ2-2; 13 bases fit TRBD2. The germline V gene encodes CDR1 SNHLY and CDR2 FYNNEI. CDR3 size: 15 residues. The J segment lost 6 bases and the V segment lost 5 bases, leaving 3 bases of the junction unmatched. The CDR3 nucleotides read TGTGCCAGCAGTTGGACTAGCGGGAGTCCCGGGGAGCTGTTTTTT. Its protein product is CASSWTSGSPGELFF.

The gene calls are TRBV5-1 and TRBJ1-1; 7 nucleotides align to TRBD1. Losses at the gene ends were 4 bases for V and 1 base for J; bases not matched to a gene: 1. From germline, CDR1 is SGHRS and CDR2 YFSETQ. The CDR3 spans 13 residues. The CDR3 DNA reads TGCGCCAGCAGCCGGACAGGGAACACTGAAGCTTTCTTT. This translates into CASSRTGNTEAFF.

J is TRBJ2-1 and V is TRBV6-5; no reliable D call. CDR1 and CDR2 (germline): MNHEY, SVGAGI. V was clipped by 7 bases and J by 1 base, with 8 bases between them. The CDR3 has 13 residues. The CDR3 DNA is TGTGCCAGCATGACTTCTTCCTACAATGAGCAGTTCTTC. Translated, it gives CASMTSSYNEQFF.

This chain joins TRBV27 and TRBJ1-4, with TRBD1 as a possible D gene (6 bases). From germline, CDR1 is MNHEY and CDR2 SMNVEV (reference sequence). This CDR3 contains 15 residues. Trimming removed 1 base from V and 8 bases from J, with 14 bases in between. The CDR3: CASSLLGGLGEKLFF. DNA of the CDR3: TGTGCCAGCAGTTTATTGGGGGGGCTCGGGGAAAAACTGTTTTTT.

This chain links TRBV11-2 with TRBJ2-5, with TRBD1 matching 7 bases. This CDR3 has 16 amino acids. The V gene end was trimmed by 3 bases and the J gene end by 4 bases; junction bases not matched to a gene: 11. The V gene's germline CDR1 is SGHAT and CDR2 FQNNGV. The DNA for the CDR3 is TGTGCCAGCAGCTTTTGGCAGGGGACAGAAGGAGAGACCCAGTACTTC. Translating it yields CASSFWQGTEGETQYF.

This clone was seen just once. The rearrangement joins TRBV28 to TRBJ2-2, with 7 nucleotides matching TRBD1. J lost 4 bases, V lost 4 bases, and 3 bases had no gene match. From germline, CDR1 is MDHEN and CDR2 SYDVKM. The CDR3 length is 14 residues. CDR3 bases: TGTGCCAGCAGTTGGGGACAGCTCACCGGGGAGCTGTTTTTT. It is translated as CASSWGQLTGELFF.

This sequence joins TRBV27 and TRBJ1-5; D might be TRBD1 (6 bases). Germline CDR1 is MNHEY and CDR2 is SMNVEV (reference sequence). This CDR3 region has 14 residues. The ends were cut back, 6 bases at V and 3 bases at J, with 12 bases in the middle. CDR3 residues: CASSLGQYNQPQHF. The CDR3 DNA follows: TGTGCCAGCAGCCTCGGACAGTACAATCAGCCCCAGCATTTT.

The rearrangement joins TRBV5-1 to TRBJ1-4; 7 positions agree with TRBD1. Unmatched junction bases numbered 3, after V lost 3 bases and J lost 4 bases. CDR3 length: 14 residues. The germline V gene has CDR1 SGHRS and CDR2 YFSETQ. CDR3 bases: TGCGCCAGCAGCTCGGGACAGATTAATGAAAAACTGTTTTTT. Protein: CASSSGQINEKLFF.

This chain's CDR3 is CASSAQQVGLGELFF. The CDR3 DNA sequence: TGTGCCAGCAGCGCACAACAGGTGGGCCTCGGGGAGCTGTTTTTT. The V and J genes are TRBV9 and TRBJ2-2, with a possible D match to TRBD1 (5 bases). The germline CDR1 and CDR2 sequences are SGDLS and YYNGEE. V was trimmed by 3 bases and J by 7 bases, leaving 16 bases between them. CDR3 size: 15 residues.

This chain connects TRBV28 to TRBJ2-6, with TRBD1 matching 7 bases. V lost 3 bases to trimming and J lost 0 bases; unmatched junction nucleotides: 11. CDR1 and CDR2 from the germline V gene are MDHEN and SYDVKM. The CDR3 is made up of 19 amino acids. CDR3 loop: CASSFFRQAGGSGANVLTF. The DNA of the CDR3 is TGTGCCAGCAGTTTCTTCCGACAGGCAGGGGGCTCTGGGGCCAACGTCCTGACTTTC.

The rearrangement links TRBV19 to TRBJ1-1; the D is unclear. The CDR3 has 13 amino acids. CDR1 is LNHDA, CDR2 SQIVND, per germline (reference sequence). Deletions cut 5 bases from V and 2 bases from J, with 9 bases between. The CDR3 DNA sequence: TGTGCCAGTAGTCCGCGGATTAACACTGAAGCTTTCTTT. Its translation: CASSPRINTEAFF.

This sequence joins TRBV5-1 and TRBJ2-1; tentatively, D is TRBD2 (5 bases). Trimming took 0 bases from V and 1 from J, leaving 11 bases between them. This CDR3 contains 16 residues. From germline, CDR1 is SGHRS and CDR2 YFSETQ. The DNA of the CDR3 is TGCGCCAGCAGCTTGGGGCTCTCGGGATCCTACAATGAGCAGTTCTTC. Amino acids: CASSLGLSGSYNEQFF.

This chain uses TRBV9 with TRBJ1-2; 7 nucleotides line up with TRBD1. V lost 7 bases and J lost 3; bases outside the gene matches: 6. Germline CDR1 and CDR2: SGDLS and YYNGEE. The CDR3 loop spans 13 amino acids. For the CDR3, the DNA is TGTGCCAGCGGGCAGGGGGGCTACTATGGCTACACCTTC. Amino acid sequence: CASGQGGYYGYTF.

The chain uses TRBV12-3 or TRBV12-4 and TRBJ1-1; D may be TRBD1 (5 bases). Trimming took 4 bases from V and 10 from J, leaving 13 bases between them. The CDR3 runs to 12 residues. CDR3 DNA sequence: TGTGCCAGCAGTTCCGCCCCCAGGGTAGCTTTCTTT. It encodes CASSSAPRVAFF.

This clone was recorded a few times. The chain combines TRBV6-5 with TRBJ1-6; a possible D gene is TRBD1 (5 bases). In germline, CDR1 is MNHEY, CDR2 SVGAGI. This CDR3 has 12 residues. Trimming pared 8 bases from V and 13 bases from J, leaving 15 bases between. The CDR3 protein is CASGQGGWPLHF. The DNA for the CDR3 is TGTGCCAGCGGCCAGGGAGGTTGGCCCCTCCACTTT.

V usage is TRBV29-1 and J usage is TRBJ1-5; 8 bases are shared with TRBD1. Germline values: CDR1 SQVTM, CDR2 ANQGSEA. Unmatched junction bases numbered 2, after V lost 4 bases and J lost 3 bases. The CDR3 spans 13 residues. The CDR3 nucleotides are TGCAGCGTTGGGACAGGGCTCAATCAGCCCCAGCATTTT. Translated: CSVGTGLNQPQHF.

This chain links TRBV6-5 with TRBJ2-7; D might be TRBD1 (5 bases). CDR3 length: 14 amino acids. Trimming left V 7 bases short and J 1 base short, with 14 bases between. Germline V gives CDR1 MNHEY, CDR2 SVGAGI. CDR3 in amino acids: CASTTEIFSYEQYF. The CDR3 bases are TGTGCCAGCACGACAGAAATATTTTCCTACGAGCAGTACTTC.

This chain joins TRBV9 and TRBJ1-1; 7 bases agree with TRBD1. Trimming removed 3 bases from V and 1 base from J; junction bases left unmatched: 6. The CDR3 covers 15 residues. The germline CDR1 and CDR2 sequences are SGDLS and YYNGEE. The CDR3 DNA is TGTGCCAGCAGCGCAACACAGGGGTCGAACACTGAAGCTTTCTTT. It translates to CASSATQGSNTEAFF.